This T cell receptor (beta chain) was profiled in a study of T cells in Graves' hyperthyroidism and ophthalmopathy. What was amplified from RNA transcripts were TCR beta CDR3 regions. TCR CDR3 regions were first amplified by RT-PCR with HTBI primers. TCRdb re-called the multiplex PCR reads through MiXCR, storing one row per CDR3 protein. The table has 750,000 to 950,000 distinct CDR3 sequences, 35% to 40% seen once. This CDR3 spans 11 amino acids. The V and J ends lost 6 bases and 10 bases respectively, with 9 bases between them. Isolation of PBMCs was performed on 8.5 to 10 ml fresh peripheral blood.

This sequence joins TRBV12-3 or TRBV12-4 and TRBJ1-4; TRBD1 is a possible D gene (5 bases). The sequence came from a man younger than 35 with Graves' hyperthyroidism. The sample was blood. CDR3 in amino acids: CASSGDGKLFF. CDR3 in DNA: TGTGCCAGCAGCGGGGACGGAAAACTGTTTTTT.